These T cell receptor beta chains were read from a single sample in a study of T cell changes during pregnancy in multiple sclerosis. The data were produced by immunoSEQ multiplex PCR, yet TCRdb's version contains in-frame clones alone and is incomplete. The sample includes about 93,000 clones, 85% to 95% seen only once; the top ten take around 2%. The material sequenced was peripheral blood, taken after pregnancy. The receptor source for this set is a female donor with multiple sclerosis, enrolled in a pregnancy study. Each CDR3 is given with its conserved first and last residue. Fields, in order: D gene, J gene, clone size, CDR3 length, V gene, CDR3 DNA, CDR3 protein. The D gene is left open where the match is weak. Rows may omit the clone size; those that give it use once, few, many or a size class.

>NA|TRBJ1-1|NA|14|TRBV19
TGTGCCAGTAGTGCCTCGGGGGGGAGCACTGAAGCTTTCTTT
CASSASGGSTEAFF
>TRBD1|TRBJ2-7|NA|14|TRBV11-3
TGTGCCAGCAGCCTGGACAGGGGCTCCTACGAGCAGTACTTC
CASSLDRGSYEQYF
>TRBD2|TRBJ2-7|NA|12|TRBV30
TGTGCCTGGAGCCCGGGAGGCTACGAGCAGTACTTC
CAWSPGGYEQYF
>NA|TRBJ2-1|NA|18|TRBV7-8
TGTGCCAGCAGCTTAAACAGGGTCACGGCTAGCTCTAACAATGAGCAGTTCTTC
CASSLNRVTASSNNEQFF
>NA|TRBJ1-2|NA|13|TRBV4-3
TGCGCCAGCAGCCAAGAGACAGACTATGGCTACACCTTC
CASSQETDYGYTF
>NA|TRBJ1-5|once|16|TRBV4-1
TGCGCCAGCAGCCAAGATCTGATACTCGCCAATCAGCCCCAGCATTTT
CASSQDLILANQPQHF
>TRBD1|TRBJ1-2|NA|16|TRBV4-2
TGTGCCAGCAGCCAAGATCGCAGGGGGGATAACTATGGCTACACCTTC
CASSQDRRGDNYGYTF
>TRBD1|TRBJ1-3|NA|16|TRBV19
TGTGCCAGTACCCAAACCGGGACAGGGGACTCAAACACCATATATTTT
CASTQTGTGDSNTIYF
>NA|TRBJ2-7|NA|15|TRBV5-1
TGCGCCAGCAGCCCCGACAGCGAGAACACCTACGAGCAGTACTTC
CASSPDSENTYEQYF
>TRBD1|TRBJ1-2|NA|13|TRBV5-6
TGTGCCAGCAGCGATACCCGACAGGGAGGCTACACCTTC
CASSDTRQGGYTF
>NA|TRBJ1-2|NA|14|TRBV5-4
TGTGCCAGCAGCTTCCAAGGACAGAGCCATGGCTACACCTTC
CASSFQGQSHGYTF
>TRBD1|TRBJ2-5|NA|16|TRBV5-1
TGCGCCAGCAGTTCAGACCCCGGGACAGGGGAAGAGACCCAGTACTTC
CASSSDPGTGEETQYF
>TRBD1|TRBJ2-3|NA|14|TRBV5-6
TGTGCCGCCCAGACAGGGCTAAGTACAGATACGCAGTATTTT
CAAQTGLSTDTQYF
>TRBD2|TRBJ2-1|NA|16|TRBV2
TGTGCCAGCGGGTCTAGCGGGATGAGCTCCTACAATGAGCAGTTCTTC
CASGSSGMSSYNEQFF
>TRBD1|TRBJ1-2|NA|13|TRBV2
TGTGCCAGCAGTGGAGACAGGGGCGGAGGCTACACCTTC
CASSGDRGGGYTF
>TRBD1|TRBJ1-5|NA|15|TRBV30
TGTGCCTGGAGTCGCATTACAGGGGGCAATCAGCCCCAGCATTTT
CAWSRITGGNQPQHF
>NA|TRBJ2-7|NA|14|TRBV30
TGTGCCTGGACGCGAACGCTGAGCTCCTACGAGCAGTACTTC
CAWTRTLSSYEQYF
>TRBD1|TRBJ1-1|NA|12|TRBV7-2
TGTGCCAGCAGCTTAGAGACAGGGATGGCTTTCTTT
CASSLETGMAFF
>TRBD1|TRBJ2-1|NA|16|TRBV2
TGTGCCAGCGGGGGACAGGGTATTATAAATGGTGATGAGCAGTTCTTC
CASGGQGIINGDEQFF
>NA|TRBJ2-5|NA|13|TRBV5-1
TGCGCCAGCAACCGGGAACCCCAAGAGACCCAGTACTTC
CASNREPQETQYF
>NA|TRBJ1-4|NA|16|TRBV5-1
TGCGCCAGCAGCTTGTCCCCTTTTGTAACTAATGAAAAACTGTTTTTT
CASSLSPFVTNEKLFF
>NA|TRBJ1-1|NA|14|TRBV30
TGTGCCTGGAGTAGGGGCCTCTTGGGCACTGAAGCTTTCTTT
CAWSRGLLGTEAFF